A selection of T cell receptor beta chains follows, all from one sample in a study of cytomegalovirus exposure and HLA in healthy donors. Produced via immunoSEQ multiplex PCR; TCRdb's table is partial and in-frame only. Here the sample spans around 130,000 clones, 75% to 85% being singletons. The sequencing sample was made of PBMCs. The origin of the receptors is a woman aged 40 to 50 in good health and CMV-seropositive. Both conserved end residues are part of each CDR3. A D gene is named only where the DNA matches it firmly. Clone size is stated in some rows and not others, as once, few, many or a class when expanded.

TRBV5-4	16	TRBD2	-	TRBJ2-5	CASSPAGRGGKETQYF	TGTGCCAGCAGCCCGGCGGGGCGGGGGGGCAAGGAGACCCAGTACTTC
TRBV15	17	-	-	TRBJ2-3	CATSRIQHGALTDTQYF	TGTGCCACCAGCAGGATACAACATGGGGCTTTAACGGATACGCAGTATTTT
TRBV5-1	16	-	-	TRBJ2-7	CASSLSTGELTYEQYF	TGCGCCAGCAGCTTGAGCACAGGCGAGTTAACCTACGAGCAGTACTTC
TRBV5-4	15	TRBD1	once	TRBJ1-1	CASSLGQGLNTEAFF	TGTGCCAGCAGCCTCGGACAGGGCTTGAACACTGAAGCTTTCTTT
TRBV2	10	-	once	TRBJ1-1	CASIGSEAFF	TGTGCCAGCATCGGGAGTGAAGCTTTCTTT
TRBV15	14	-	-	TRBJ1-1	CATSRVSRNTEAFF	TGTGCCACCAGCAGAGTTTCCAGAAACACTGAAGCTTTCTTT
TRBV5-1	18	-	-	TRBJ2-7	CASTDAGGFQGVTYEQYF	TGCGCCAGCACTGACGCCGGGGGCTTTCAGGGGGTAACGTACGAGCAGTACTTC
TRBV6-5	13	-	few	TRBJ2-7	CASSYSKGYEQYF	TGTGCCAGCAGTTACTCGAAGGGGTACGAGCAGTACTTC
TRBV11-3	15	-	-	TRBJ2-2	CASSLVSGNTGELFF	TGTGCCAGCAGCTTAGTCTCCGGTAACACCGGGGAGCTGTTTTTT
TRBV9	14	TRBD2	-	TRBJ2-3	CASSVSGNTDTQYF	TGTGCCAGCAGCGTAAGCGGGAACACAGATACGCAGTATTTT
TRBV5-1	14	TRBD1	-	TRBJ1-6	CASKSGGVDSPLHF	TGCGCCAGCAAATCAGGGGGCGTTGATTCACCCCTCCACTTT
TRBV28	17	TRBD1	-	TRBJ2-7	CASSLPKGQGVLWEQYF	TGTGCCAGCAGTTTGCCCAAGGGACAGGGGGTCTTGTGGGAGCAGTACTTC
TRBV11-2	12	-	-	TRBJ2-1	CASSLAENEQFF	TGTGCCAGCAGCTTAGCGGAGAATGAGCAGTTCTTC
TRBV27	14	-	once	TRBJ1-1	CASRRMGGPTEAFF	TGTGCCAGCAGAAGGATGGGGGGGCCGACTGAAGCTTTCTTT
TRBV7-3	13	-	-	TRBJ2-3	CASSSQGDDTQYF	TGTGCCAGCAGCTCACAGGGAGATGATACGCAGTATTTT
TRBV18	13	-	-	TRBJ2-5	CASSEGGQETQYF	TGTGCCAGCTCCGAGGGGGGGCAAGAGACCCAGTACTTC
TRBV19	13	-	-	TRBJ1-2	CASSISTAYGYTF	TGTGCCAGTAGTATCTCGACAGCTTATGGCTACACCTTC
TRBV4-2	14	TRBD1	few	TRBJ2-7	CASSRTGGVYEQYF	TGTGCCAGCAGCCGTACAGGGGGCGTCTACGAGCAGTACTTC
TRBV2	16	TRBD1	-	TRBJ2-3	CASSRAGTGFSDTQYF	TGTGCCAGCAGCCGGGCTGGGACAGGGTTTTCAGATACGCAGTATTTT
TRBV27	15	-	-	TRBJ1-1	CASTSEGVSATEAFF	TGTGCCAGCACCTCAGAGGGGGTCTCAGCCACTGAAGCTTTCTTT
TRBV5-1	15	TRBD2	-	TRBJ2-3	CASSPGLAGADTQYF	TGCGCCAGCAGCCCGGGACTAGCGGGAGCAGATACGCAGTATTTT
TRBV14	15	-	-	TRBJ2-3	CASSQERIERLGGYF	TGTGCCAGCAGCCAAGAGCGAATTGAGCGGTTGGGCGGGTATTTT
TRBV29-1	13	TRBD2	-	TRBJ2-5	CSVDRTGGETQYF	TGCAGCGTTGATCGTACGGGGGGAGAGACCCAGTACTTC
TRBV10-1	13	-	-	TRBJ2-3	CASSARGSDTQYF	TGCGCCAGCAGTGCCCGGGGTTCAGATACGCAGTATTTT
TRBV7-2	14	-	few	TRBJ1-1	CASSLDNMNTEAFF	TGTGCCAGCAGCTTAGACAACATGAACACTGAAGCTTTCTTT
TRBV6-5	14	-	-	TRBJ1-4	CASRPGIANEKLFF	TGTGCCAGCAGACCCGGGATAGCTAATGAAAAACTGTTTTTT
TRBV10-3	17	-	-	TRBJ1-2	CAISEGSWRGGSYGYTF	TGTGCCATCAGTGAGGGATCTTGGAGGGGGGGCTCCTATGGCTACACCTTC
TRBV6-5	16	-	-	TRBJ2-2	CASSFDIGGFAGELFF	TGTGCCAGCAGTTTCGACATCGGCGGGTTCGCCGGGGAGCTGTTTTTT
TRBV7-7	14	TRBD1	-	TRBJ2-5	CASSPGTGGETQYF	TGTGCTAGCAGCCCCGGGACAGGGGGAGAGACCCAGTACTTC
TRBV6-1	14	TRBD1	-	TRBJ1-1	CASNNRDRDGEAFF	TGTGCCAGCAATAACCGGGACAGGGATGGTGAAGCTTTCTTT
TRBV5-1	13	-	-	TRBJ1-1	CASSLTGLVEAFF	TGCGCCAGCAGCTTGACAGGGTTGGTTGAAGCTTTCTTT
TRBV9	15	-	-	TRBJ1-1	CASSVGTGGNTEAFF	TGTGCCAGCAGCGTAGGAACCGGAGGGAACACTGAAGCTTTCTTT
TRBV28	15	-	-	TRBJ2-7	CASSRGGGRRYEQYF	TGTGCCAGCAGTAGGGGGGGTGGACGACGCTACGAGCAGTACTTC
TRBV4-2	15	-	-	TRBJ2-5	CASSQTQGSGETQYF	TGTGCCAGCAGCCAAACACAGGGTAGTGGCGAGACCCAGTACTTC
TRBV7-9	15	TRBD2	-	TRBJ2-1	CASSLDREGDNEQFF	TGTGCCAGCAGCTTAGACCGGGAGGGGGACAATGAGCAGTTCTTC
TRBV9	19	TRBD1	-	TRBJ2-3	CASSPFRQGIPLLGDTQYF	TGTGCCAGCAGCCCCTTCCGACAGGGGATCCCCCTCCTAGGGGATACGCAGTATTTT
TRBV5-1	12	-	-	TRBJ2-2	CASSYILGELFF	TGCGCCAGCAGCTACATCCTCGGGGAGCTGTTTTTT
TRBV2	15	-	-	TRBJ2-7	CASKGQLTPFGEQYF	TGTGCCAGCAAGGGACAATTAACACCCTTCGGGGAGCAGTACTTC
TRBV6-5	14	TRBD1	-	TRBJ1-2	CASSYTGQVYGYTF	TGTGCCAGCAGTTACACGGGACAGGTCTATGGCTACACCTTC
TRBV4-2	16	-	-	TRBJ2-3	CASSQLQGGGTDTQYF	TGTGCCAGCAGCCAACTACAGGGTGGGGGCACAGATACGCAGTATTTT
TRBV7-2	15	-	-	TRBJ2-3	CASSLRRDSTDTQYF	TGTGCCAGCAGCTTAAGGCGGGATAGCACAGATACGCAGTATTTT
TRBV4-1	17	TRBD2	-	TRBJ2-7	CASSPVNSLAGGYEQYF	TGCGCCAGCAGCCCGGTAAATTCACTAGCGGGAGGTTACGAGCAGTACTTC
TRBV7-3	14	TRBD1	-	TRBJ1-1	CASSPQGDSYEAFF	TGTGCCAGCAGCCCCCAAGGGGACAGTTATGAAGCTTTCTTT
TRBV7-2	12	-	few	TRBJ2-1	CASSLVSREWFF	TGTGCCAGCAGCTTAGTATCACGGGAGTGGTTCTTC
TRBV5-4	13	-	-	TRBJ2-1	CASSPPQGSEQFF	TGTGCCAGCAGCCCCCCCCAGGGGTCTGAGCAGTTCTTC
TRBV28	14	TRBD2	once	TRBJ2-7	CASTSGGQGNEQYF	TGTGCCAGCACGTCGGGAGGGCAGGGGAACGAGCAGTACTTC
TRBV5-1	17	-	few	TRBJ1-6	CASSITLTGLTNSPLHF	TGCGCCAGCAGCATAACTCTGACAGGTTTAACGAATTCACCCCTCCACTTT
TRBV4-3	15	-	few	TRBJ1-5	CASSQDFGGDQPQHF	TGCGCCAGCAGCCAAGATTTCGGAGGGGACCAGCCCCAGCATTTT
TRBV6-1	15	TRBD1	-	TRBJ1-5	CASSEEGARNQPQHF	TGTGCCAGCAGTGAGGAGGGGGCGCGGAATCAGCCCCAGCATTTT
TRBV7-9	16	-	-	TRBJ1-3	CASSPRPTRSGNTIYF	TGTGCCAGCAGCCCCCGACCGACTCGCTCTGGAAACACCATATATTTT
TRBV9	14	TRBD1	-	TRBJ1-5	CASSGGQGDQPQHF	TGTGCCAGCAGCGGCGGACAGGGGGATCAGCCCCAGCATTTT
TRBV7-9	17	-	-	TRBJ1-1	CASSLGFILGRNTEAFF	TGTGCCAGCAGCTTAGGATTTATCTTGGGGAGGAACACTGAAGCTTTCTTT
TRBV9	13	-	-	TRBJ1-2	CASSVNGGYGYTF	TGTGCCAGCAGCGTCAACGGCGGCTATGGCTACACCTTC
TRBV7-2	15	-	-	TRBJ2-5	CASSLFGGSQETQYF	TGTGCCAGCAGCTTATTTGGCGGCAGCCAAGAGACCCAGTACTTC